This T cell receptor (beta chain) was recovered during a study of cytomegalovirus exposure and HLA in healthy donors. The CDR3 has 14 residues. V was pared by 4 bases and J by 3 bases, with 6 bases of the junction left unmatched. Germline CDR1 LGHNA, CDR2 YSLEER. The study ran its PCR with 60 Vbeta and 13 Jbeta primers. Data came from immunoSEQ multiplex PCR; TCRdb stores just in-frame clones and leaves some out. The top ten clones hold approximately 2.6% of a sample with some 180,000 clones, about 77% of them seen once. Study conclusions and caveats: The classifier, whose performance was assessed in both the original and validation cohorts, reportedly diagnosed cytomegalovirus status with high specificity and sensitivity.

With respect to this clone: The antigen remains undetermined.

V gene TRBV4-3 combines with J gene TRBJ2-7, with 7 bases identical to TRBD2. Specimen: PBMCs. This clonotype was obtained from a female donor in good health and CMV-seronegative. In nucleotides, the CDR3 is TGCGCCAGCAGCCCTCGCGCTAGCGGCTACGAGCAGTACTTC. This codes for CASSPRASGYEQYF.